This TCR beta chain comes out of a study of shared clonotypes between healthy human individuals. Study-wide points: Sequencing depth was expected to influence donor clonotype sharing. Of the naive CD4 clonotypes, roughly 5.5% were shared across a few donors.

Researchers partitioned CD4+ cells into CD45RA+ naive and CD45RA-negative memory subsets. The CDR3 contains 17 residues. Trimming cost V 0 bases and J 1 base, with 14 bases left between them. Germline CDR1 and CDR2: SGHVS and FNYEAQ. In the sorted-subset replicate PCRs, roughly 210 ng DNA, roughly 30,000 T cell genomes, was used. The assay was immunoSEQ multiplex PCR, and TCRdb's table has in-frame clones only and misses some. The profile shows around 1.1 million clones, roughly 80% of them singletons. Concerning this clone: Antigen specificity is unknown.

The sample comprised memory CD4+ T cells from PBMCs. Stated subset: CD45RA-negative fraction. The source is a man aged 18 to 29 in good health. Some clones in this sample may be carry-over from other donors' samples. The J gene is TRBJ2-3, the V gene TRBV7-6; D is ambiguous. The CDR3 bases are TGTGCCAGCAGCTTAGCGGCGCAAGGGATTGGCACAGATACGCAGTATTTT. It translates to CASSLAAQGIGTDTQYF.